These 19 T cell receptor beta chains share one sample of origin, sequenced in a study of Graves' ophthalmopathy and Graves' hyperthyroidism. Investigators amplified TCR beta CDR3 regions from RNA transcripts. Scientists carried out first-round RT-PCR using HTBI primers and then a second-round multiplex PCR. TCRdb re-called the multiplex PCR reads through MiXCR, storing one row per CDR3 protein. Here the sample spans 500,000 to 700,000 distinct CDR3 sequences, under 40% being singletons. Sequenced input: peripheral blood or thyroid tissue (not recorded which). These receptors were collected from an adult man with Graves' hyperthyroidism.

The CDR3 here is CSVVQGGTEAFF. In DNA form, the CDR3 reads TGCAGCGTAGTTCAGGGGGGCACTGAAGCTTTCTTT. This chain links TRBV29-1 with TRBJ1-1; 7 nucleotides agree with TRBD1. Germline CDR1 SQVTM, CDR2 ANQGSEA. CDR3 length equals 12 residues. Trimming removed 6 bases from V and 4 bases from J; junction bases left unmatched: 5.

The V call is TRBV29-1, the J call TRBJ2-3; D is possibly TRBD1 (6 bases). Germline-derived CDR1 and CDR2 are SQVTM and ANQGSEA. V lost 0 bases to trimming and J lost 5 bases, with 12 bases between them. The CDR3 is 14 amino acids. CDR3 bases: TGCAGCGTTGAAGATAACAGGGACGGAGATACGCAGTATTTT. Protein: CSVEDNRDGDTQYF.

The genes are TRBV15 and TRBJ2-7; TRBD1 agrees at 7 bases. Gene TRBJ2-1 matches the end of the DNA better, so the J call may be wrong. This CDR3 contains 14 residues. Germline CDR1 reads LNHNV; CDR2 reads YYDKDF (reference sequence). CDR3 region: CATSNGRGRIEQFF. The DNA of the CDR3 is TGTGCCACCAGCAATGGAAGGGGGCGCATAGAGCAGTTCTTC.

This clonotype was observed many times. The V and J genes are TRBV29-1 and TRBJ2-7; possible D gene TRBD2, 5 bases. There are 11 residues in the CDR3. V was cut by 3 bases and J by 5 bases, with 8 bases left in between. The V gene's germline CDR1 is SQVTM and CDR2 ANQGSEA. Here the CDR3 reads CSVESGNEQYF. CDR3 coding DNA: TGCAGCGTTGAGTCCGGGAACGAGCAGTACTTC.

This sequence joins TRBV11-1 and TRBJ2-1, with TRBD1 matching over 11 bases. Germline assignment: CDR1 SGHAT and CDR2 FQDESV (reference sequence). V shed 9 bases, J shed 6 bases, and the junction held 16 bases outside the gene matches. This CDR3 is 17 amino acids long. This CDR3 reads CASSIVRTGGAGNEQFF. DNA for the CDR3: TGTGCCAGTAGTATAGTAAGGACAGGGGGCGCGGGCAATGAGCAGTTCTTC.

This chain uses TRBV6-1 with TRBJ1-4; tentative D call: TRBD1 (6 bases). Germline assignment: CDR1 MNHNS and CDR2 SASEGT. The CDR3 covers 13 residues. V was clipped by 5 bases and J by 5 bases, with 9 bases between them. The CDR3 loop reads CASSKGGNEKLFF. CDR3 coding DNA: TGTGCCAGCAGTAAGGGGGGGAATGAAAAACTGTTTTTT.

This chain joins TRBV29-1 and TRBJ1-1; tentative D call: TRBD1 (5 bases). Germline CDR1 is SQVTM and CDR2 is ANQGSEA. There are 13 residues in the CDR3. Trimming pared 8 bases from V and 1 base from J, leaving 14 bases between. The CDR3 region is CSLMGRANTEAFF. Written as DNA, the CDR3 is TGCAGCTTAATGGGACGTGCGAACACTGAAGCTTTCTTT.

The chain carries TRBV6-1 and TRBJ1-1; 9 bases are a match to TRBD1. Trimming at V came to 4 bases and at J to 5 bases, leaving 5 bases not matched to a gene. Germline V gene lookup returns CDR1 MNHNS and CDR2 SASEGT. The CDR3 spans 14 residues. The CDR3 loop is CASSAHRGQTEAFF. CDR3 coding DNA: TGTGCCAGCAGTGCCCACAGGGGGCAGACTGAAGCTTTCTTT.

The rearrangement links TRBV20-1 to TRBJ1-3; D gene ambiguous. The CDR3 extends over 14 amino acids. V was pared by 0 bases and J by 4 bases, with 10 bases between. In germline, CDR1 is DFQATT, CDR2 SNEGSKA (reference sequence). The CDR3 coding sequence is TGCAGTGCTAGAGATCTTTTTGAGGGAAACACCATATATTTT. This sequence encodes CSARDLFEGNTIYF.

This clonotype was seen ten or more times. The chain has TRBV28 and TRBJ1-1; D remains ambiguous. The CDR3 is made up of 14 amino acids. Germline assignment: CDR1 MDHEN and CDR2 SYDVKM. V lost 4 bases, J lost 0 bases, and 9 bases lay in between. DNA of the CDR3: TGTGCCAGCAGTTCTCGAGGGATGAACACTGAAGCTTTCTTT. This encodes CASSSRGMNTEAFF. Full variable domain (rest looked up from reference TRBV28 and TRBJ1-1): DVKVTQSSRYLVKRTGEKVFLECVQDMDHENMFWYRQDPGLGLRLIYFSYDVKMKEKGDIPEGYSVSREKKERFSLILESASTNQTSMYLCASSSRGMNTEAFFGQGTRLTVV.

The chain combines TRBV20-1 with TRBJ2-7; D is possibly TRBD1 (6 bases). Trimming removed 4 bases at V and 7 bases at J, with 14 bases between. Germline assignment: CDR1 DFQATT and CDR2 SNEGSKA (reference sequence). The CDR3 covers 12 residues. In DNA form, the CDR3 reads TGCAGTGCTACGGATGGGGACAATGAGCAGTACTTC. This encodes CSATDGDNEQYF.

This clonotype has ten or more counts. The chain joins TRBV7-2 to TRBJ2-5; tentatively, D is TRBD1 or TRBD2 (5 bases each). Looked up from germline, CDR1 is SGHTA and CDR2 is FQGNSA. V gave up 0 bases and J gave up 0 bases, with 14 bases separating them. The CDR3 is 17 residues long. The CDR3 loop is CASSLARDRGYQETQYF. CDR3 in DNA: TGTGCCAGCAGCTTAGCTCGGGACCGAGGGTACCAAGAGACCCAGTACTTC.

The table lists this clonotype with many counts. The rearrangement links TRBV12-3 or TRBV12-4 to TRBJ1-1, with 10 bases aligning to TRBD1. Trimming cost V 5 bases and J 0 bases; bases outside gene matches: 6. The CDR3 runs 16 residues. The CDR3 protein is CASSDRGRNMNTEAFF. In DNA form, the CDR3 reads TGTGCCAGCAGTGACAGGGGGCGAAACATGAACACTGAAGCTTTCTTT.

Points on this clonotype: A single base separates this from a much larger clone, so it may be a read error. V and J are TRBV12-3 or TRBV12-4 and TRBJ1-5, with 10 positions matching TRBD1. The CDR3 runs to 16 residues. For the CDR3, the DNA is TGTGCCGGCAGCCCAATAGGGGGACAGGGGAGTCAGCCCCAGCATTTT. Amino acids: CAGSPIGGQGSQPQHF.

The chain combines TRBV7-9 with TRBJ1-5, with D possibly TRBD1 on 5 matching bases. The CDR3 runs 14 residues. CDR1 is SEHNR and CDR2 is FQNEAQ in the germline V gene (reference sequence). Trimming took 10 bases from V and 11 from J, leaving 24 bases between them. The CDR3: CAIRDLAGQETQHF. The CDR3, as DNA: TGTGCCATCCGCGATCTAGCGGGGCAAGAGACCCAGCATTTT.

The chain joins TRBV10-3 to TRBJ1-5; D perhaps matches TRBD1 (5 bases). Per germline, CDR1 ENHRY and CDR2 SYGVKD. CDR3 size: 12 residues. The germline V and J ends were trimmed by 11 bases and 4 bases, with 12 bases remaining between them. CDR3 protein: CAGGTPNQPQHF. The CDR3 bases are TGTGCCGGCGGGACCCCGAATCAGCCCCAGCATTTT.

This clonotype has just a few counts. This chain joins TRBV7-2 and TRBJ1-1, with TRBD1 matching 8 bases. J lost 3 bases, V lost 5 bases, and 5 bases had no gene match. The CDR3 has 14 residues. Germline values: CDR1 SGHTA, CDR2 FQGNSA. CDR3 in DNA: TGTGCCAGCAGCGTTTGCAGGGGGCACACTGAAGCTTTCTTT. This codes for CASSVCRGHTEAFF. The full variable domain, completed using reference TRBV7-2 and TRBJ1-1, is GAGVSQSPSNKVTEKGKDVELRCDPISGHTALYWYRQSLGQGLEFLIYFQGNSAPDKSGLPSDRFSAERTGGSVSTLTIQRTQQEDSAVYLCASSVCRGHTEAFFGQGTRLTVV.

This clonotype appeared many times. The chain is built from TRBV5-1 and TRBJ1-6; 7 bases are a match to TRBD1. This CDR3 contains 14 residues. The V and J ends lost 0 bases and 10 bases, in that order; junction bases with no gene match: 4. Germline V gives CDR1 SGHRS, CDR2 YFSETQ. For the CDR3, the DNA is TGCGCCAGCAGCTTGGAGCAGGGGGGCTCACCCCTCCACTTT. This translates into CASSLEQGGSPLHF.

The J gene is TRBJ2-2, the V gene TRBV19, with 7 bases matching TRBD1. The CDR3 is made up of 17 amino acids. CDR1 is LNHDA, CDR2 SQIVND, per germline (reference sequence). The junction had 9 bases not matched to a gene; V was cut back by 4 bases and J by 1 base. CDR3 nucleotide sequence: TGTGCCAGTAGTACCTCAGGGACAGTCCTGAACACCGGGGAGCTGTTTTTT. This codes for CASSTSGTVLNTGELFF.